One and the same sample provided the 10 T cell receptor beta chains below, sequenced in a study of blood T cell repertoires in COVID-19. The method was immunoSEQ multiplex PCR; TCRdb's version includes in-frame clones alone and lacks a portion of them. In the table there are around 200,000 clones, around 80% of which are singletons. Sequencing input: peripheral blood. The receptor set was obtained from a woman aged 40 to 50 with COVID-19, enrolled during active disease.

The chain links TRBV7-6 to TRBJ2-3; 9 positions match TRBD2. The V gene end was trimmed by 5 bases and the J gene end by 5 bases; junction bases not matched to a gene: 20. The CDR3 is 19 amino acids. Germline values: CDR1 SGHVS, CDR2 FNYEAQ. In nucleotides, the CDR3 is TGTGCCAGCAGCCCACTAGGGGGGACTAGCAATATAGCAGAAGATACGCAGTATTTT. This codes for CASSPLGGTSNIAEDTQYF.

CDR3 region: CASSLMSGSNEQFF. CDR3 nucleotide sequence: TGCGCCAGCAGCTTGATGAGCGGGAGCAATGAGCAGTTCTTC. The genes are TRBV5-1 and TRBJ2-1; TRBD2 agrees at 8 bases. Germline V CDR1 and CDR2: SGHRS, YFSETQ. This CDR3 contains 14 residues. V lost 1 base to trimming and J lost 6 bases; unmatched junction nucleotides: 3. The full variable domain, its missing parts supplied by reference TRBV5-1 and TRBJ2-1, is KAGVTQTPRYLIKTRGQQVTLSCSPISGHRSVSWYQQTPGQGLQFLFEYFSETQRNKGNFPGRFSGRQFSNSRSEMNVSTLELGDSALYLCASSLMSGSNEQFFGPGTRLTVL.

The gene calls are TRBV19 and TRBJ2-1; TRBD2 agrees at 13 bases. The CDR3 is 15 residues long. J lost 6 bases, V lost 10 bases, and 9 bases had no gene match. Germline V lookup: CDR1 LNHDA, CDR2 SQIVND (reference sequence). The CDR3 DNA follows: TGTGCCACCTCTGAGGGACTAGCGGGGCTCAATGAGCAGTTCTTC. Translating gives CATSEGLAGLNEQFF.

The chain carries TRBV6-5 and TRBJ1-5; the D gene is possibly TRBD1 (5 bases). With 0 bases removed from V and 0 bases from J, the gap between germline ends came to 6 bases. Germline V lookup: CDR1 MNHEY, CDR2 SVGAGI. The CDR3 runs 15 residues. The CDR3, as DNA: TGTGCCAGCAGTTACTCAGACAGTAGCAATCAGCCCCAGCATTTT. Its protein is CASSYSDSSNQPQHF.

CDR3 in amino acids: CASSISREDLYNEQFF. Here the CDR3 DNA reads TGTGCCAGTAGTATATCGCGGGAGGACCTCTACAATGAGCAGTTCTTC. The V call is TRBV19, the J call TRBJ2-1; 8 positions agree with TRBD2. CDR3 length equals 16 residues. Looked up from germline, CDR1 is LNHDA and CDR2 is SQIVND (reference sequence). The junction had 6 bases not matched to a gene; V was cut back by 2 bases and J by 3 bases.

This clone was found once. This chain uses TRBV11-3 with TRBJ2-7, with D tentatively TRBD2 (6 bases). Trimming shortened V by 5 bases and J by 7 bases, and 21 bases separated the two germline ends. The CDR3 has 15 residues. Germline V lookup: CDR1 SGHNT, CDR2 YENEEA. The CDR3: CASSLSPSEGEEQYF. The CDR3 nucleotides are TGTGCCAGCAGCCTCTCCCCTAGCGAAGGGGAAGAGCAGTACTTC.

The CDR3 nucleotides read TGTGCCAGCAGTGAAGTACGCGGCAGGGGTGACGAGCAGTACTTC. The encoded protein is CASSEVRGRGDEQYF. This chain uses TRBV6-1 with TRBJ2-7, with D possibly TRBD1 on 6 matching bases. Trimming removed 1 base at V and 5 bases at J, with 15 bases between. The CDR3 is made up of 15 amino acids. Germline CDR1 is MNHNS and CDR2 is SASEGT.

The V call is TRBV28, the J call TRBJ2-3; the D gene is possibly TRBD1 (6 bases). Looked up from germline, CDR1 is MDHEN and CDR2 is SYDVKM. Trimming cost V 2 bases and J 1 base, with 10 bases left between them. The CDR3 is made up of 15 amino acids. CDR3 sequence reads: CASSLGRTGTDTQYF. CDR3 sequence (DNA): TGTGCCAGCAGTTTAGGGCGGACAGGCACAGATACGCAGTATTTT.

This clone was counted many times. V and J are TRBV24-1 and TRBJ2-3; 8 nucleotides agree with TRBD2. V shed 5 bases and J 2 bases; nucleotides not matched to a gene: 2. Germline V gene lookup returns CDR1 KGHDR and CDR2 SFDVKD. The CDR3 extends over 14 amino acids. This chain's CDR3 is CATSAAGVTDTQYF. The CDR3 nucleotides are TGTGCCACCAGTGCAGCGGGGGTCACAGATACGCAGTATTTT.

The V and J genes are TRBV23-1 and TRBJ1-1; TRBD1 aligns across 10 bases. TRBV23-1 is annotated as an ORF whose role is uncertain. This CDR3 is built from 17 residues. With V trimmed by 7 bases and J by 0 bases, 11 bases remained unmatched. The CDR3, as DNA: TGCGCCAGCATCAACCCGGGACAGGGGAGGGTGAACACTGAAGCTTTCTTT. This sequence encodes CASINPGQGRVNTEAFF.